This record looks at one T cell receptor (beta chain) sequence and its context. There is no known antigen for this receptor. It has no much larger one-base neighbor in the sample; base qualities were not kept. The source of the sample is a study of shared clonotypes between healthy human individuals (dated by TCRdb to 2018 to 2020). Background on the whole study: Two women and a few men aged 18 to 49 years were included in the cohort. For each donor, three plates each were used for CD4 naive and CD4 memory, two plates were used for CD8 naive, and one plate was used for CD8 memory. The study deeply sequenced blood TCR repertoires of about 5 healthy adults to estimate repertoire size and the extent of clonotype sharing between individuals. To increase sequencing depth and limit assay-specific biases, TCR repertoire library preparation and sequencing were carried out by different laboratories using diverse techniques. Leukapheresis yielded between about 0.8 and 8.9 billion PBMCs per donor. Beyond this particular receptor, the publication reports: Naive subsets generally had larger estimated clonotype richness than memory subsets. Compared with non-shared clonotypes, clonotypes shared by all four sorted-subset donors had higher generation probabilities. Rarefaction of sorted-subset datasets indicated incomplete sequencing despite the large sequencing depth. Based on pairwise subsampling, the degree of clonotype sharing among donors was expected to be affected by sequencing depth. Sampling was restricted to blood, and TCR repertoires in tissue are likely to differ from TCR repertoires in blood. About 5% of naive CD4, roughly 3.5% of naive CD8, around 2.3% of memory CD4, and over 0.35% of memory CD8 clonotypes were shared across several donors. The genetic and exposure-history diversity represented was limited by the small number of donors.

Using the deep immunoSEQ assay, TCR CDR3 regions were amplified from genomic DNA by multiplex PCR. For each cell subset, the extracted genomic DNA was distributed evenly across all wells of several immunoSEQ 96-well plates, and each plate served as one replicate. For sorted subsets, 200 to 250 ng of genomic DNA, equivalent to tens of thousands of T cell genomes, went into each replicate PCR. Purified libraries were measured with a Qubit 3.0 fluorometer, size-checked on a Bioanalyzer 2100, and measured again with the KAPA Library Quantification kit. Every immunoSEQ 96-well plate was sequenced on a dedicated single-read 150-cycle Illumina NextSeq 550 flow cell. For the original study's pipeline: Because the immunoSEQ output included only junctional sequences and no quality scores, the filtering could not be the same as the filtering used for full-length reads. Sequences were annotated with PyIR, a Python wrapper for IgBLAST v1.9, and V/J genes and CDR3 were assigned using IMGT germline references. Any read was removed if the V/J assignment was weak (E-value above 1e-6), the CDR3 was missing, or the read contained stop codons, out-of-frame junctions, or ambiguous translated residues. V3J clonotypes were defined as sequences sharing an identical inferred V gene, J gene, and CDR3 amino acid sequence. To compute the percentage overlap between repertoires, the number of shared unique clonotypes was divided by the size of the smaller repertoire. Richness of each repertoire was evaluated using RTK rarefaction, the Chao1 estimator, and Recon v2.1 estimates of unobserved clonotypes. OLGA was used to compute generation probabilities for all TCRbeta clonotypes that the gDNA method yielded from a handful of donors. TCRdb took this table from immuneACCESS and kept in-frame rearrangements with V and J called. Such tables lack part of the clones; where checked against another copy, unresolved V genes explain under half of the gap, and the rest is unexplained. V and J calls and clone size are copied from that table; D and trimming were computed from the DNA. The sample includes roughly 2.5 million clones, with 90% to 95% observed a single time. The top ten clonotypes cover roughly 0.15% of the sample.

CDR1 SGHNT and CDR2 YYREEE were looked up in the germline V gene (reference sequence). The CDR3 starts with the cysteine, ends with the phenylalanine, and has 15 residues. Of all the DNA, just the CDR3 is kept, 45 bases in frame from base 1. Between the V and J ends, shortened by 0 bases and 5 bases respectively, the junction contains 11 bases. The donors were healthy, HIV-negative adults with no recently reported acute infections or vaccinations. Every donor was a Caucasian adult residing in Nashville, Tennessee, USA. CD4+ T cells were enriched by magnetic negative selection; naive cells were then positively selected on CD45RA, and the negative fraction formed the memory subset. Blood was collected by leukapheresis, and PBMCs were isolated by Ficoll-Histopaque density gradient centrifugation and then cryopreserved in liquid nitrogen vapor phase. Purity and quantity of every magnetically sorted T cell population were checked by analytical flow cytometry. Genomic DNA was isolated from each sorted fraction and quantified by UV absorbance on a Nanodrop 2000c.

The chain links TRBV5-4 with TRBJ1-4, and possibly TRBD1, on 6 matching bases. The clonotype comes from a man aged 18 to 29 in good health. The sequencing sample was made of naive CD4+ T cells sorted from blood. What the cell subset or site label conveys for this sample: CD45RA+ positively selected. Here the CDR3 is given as CASSLGTGLNEKLFF. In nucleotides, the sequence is TGTGCCAGCAGCTTGGGTACAGGGCTAAATGAAAAACTGTTTTTT.